A selection of T cell receptor beta chains follows, all from one sample in a study of graft-versus-host responses after intestinal transplantation. Their antigens remain unidentified. Only in-frame clones appear in the TCRdb table, and some are missing; sequencing was by immunoSEQ multiplex PCR. The sample comprises about 36,000 clones, 94% of which are singletons, and approximately 0.22% rests with the top ten. The sequencing here drew on unstimulated CD4+ T cells sorted from spleen or lymph node cells, taken before transplant. These receptors were collected from a human donor who was the organ donor for an intestinal transplant. Both conserved end residues are part of each CDR3. D genes are given only for firm matches. For some rows the clone size is stated as once, few or many, or as a class when expanded; others skip it.

D: TRBD1; size: once; V: TRBV7-9; J: TRBJ1-1; DNA: TGTGCCAGCAGCAGGACAGGGTTGGAAGCTTTCTTT; CDR3: CASSRTGLEAFF
D: -; size: -; V: TRBV5-1; J: TRBJ2-7; DNA: TGCGCCAGCAGCTTGGACAGGTGGGGTTACGAGCAGTACTTC; CDR3: CASSLDRWGYEQYF
D: -; size: -; V: TRBV4-3; J: TRBJ1-2; DNA: TGCGCCAGCAGCCAGATGACCGCAGGGGATGGAGGCTACACCTTC; CDR3: CASSQMTAGDGGYTF
D: TRBD2; size: few; V: TRBV5-1; J: TRBJ2-1; DNA: TGCGCCAGCAGCGGATCGGGGGGGCCCAATGAGCAGTTCTTC; CDR3: CASSGSGGPNEQFF
D: TRBD1; size: -; V: TRBV11-3; J: TRBJ2-1; DNA: TGTGCCAGCAGCTTAGGTTCACAGGGGGCTCGGAATGAGCAGTTCTTC; CDR3: CASSLGSQGARNEQFF
D: -; size: -; V: TRBV6-5; J: TRBJ2-7; DNA: TGTGCCAGCAGAGGCAGCTCCTCCACCTACGAGCAGTACTTC; CDR3: CASRGSSSTYEQYF
D: TRBD2; size: -; V: TRBV7-9; J: TRBJ2-1; DNA: TGTGCCAGCAGCTTATTAGTAGCGGGGGAGGAAAATGAGCAGTTCTTC; CDR3: CASSLLVAGEENEQFF
D: -; size: -; V: TRBV2; J: TRBJ2-7; DNA: TGTGCCAGCAGCCCCCTCGGGGAACCCTACGAGCAGTACTTC; CDR3: CASSPLGEPYEQYF
D: TRBD1; size: -; V: TRBV5-1; J: TRBJ1-2; DNA: TGCGCCAGCAGCGTGACAGGGGCCTTACCTAACTATGGCTACACCTTC; CDR3: CASSVTGALPNYGYTF
D: -; size: -; V: TRBV19; J: TRBJ2-7; DNA: TGTGCCAGTAGTCTCAGGGCAACCTACGAGCAGTACTTC; CDR3: CASSLRATYEQYF
D: -; size: -; V: TRBV19; J: TRBJ2-7; DNA: TGTGCCAGCCGTCCCGGGGGTTGGTCACGCGAGCAGTACTTC; CDR3: CASRPGGWSREQYF
D: -; size: -; V: TRBV2; J: TRBJ1-1; DNA: TGTGCCACCAGCCCGCTCGCAAATGAAGCTTTCTTT; CDR3: CATSPLANEAFF
D: -; size: -; V: TRBV5-8; J: TRBJ1-5; DNA: TGTGCCAGCAGCTTTGGAGAGAGCAATCAGCCCCAGCATTTT; CDR3: CASSFGESNQPQHF
D: -; size: -; V: TRBV11-2; J: TRBJ1-5; DNA: TGTGCCAGCAGCTTAAGCTCAGGGGCGAACAATCAGCCCCAGCATTTT; CDR3: CASSLSSGANNQPQHF
D: -; size: -; V: TRBV6-1; J: TRBJ1-2; DNA: TGTGCCAGCAGCCCAGAAGGGACTTACTATGGCTACACCTTC; CDR3: CASSPEGTYYGYTF
D: -; size: -; V: TRBV5-4; J: TRBJ1-4; DNA: TGTGCCAGCAGCCCGGGACCACTTGCAACTAATGAAAAACTGTTTTTT; CDR3: CASSPGPLATNEKLFF
D: -; size: -; V: TRBV7-2; J: TRBJ1-2; DNA: TGTGCCAGCAGCGCAGGGCTCGGCTATGGCTACACCTTC; CDR3: CASSAGLGYGYTF
D: -; size: -; V: TRBV28; J: TRBJ1-1; DNA: TGTGCCAGCAGCCTAGGGGGGCAAGCCACTGAAGCTTTCTTT; CDR3: CASSLGGQATEAFF
D: -; size: -; V: TRBV27; J: TRBJ2-1; DNA: TGTGCCAGCAAACAGGGCAGGGTGAACAATGAGCAGTTCTTC; CDR3: CASKQGRVNNEQFF
D: -; size: -; V: TRBV2; J: TRBJ1-1; DNA: TGTGCCAGCATTTTTACGGGACACACTGAAGCTTTCTTT; CDR3: CASIFTGHTEAFF
D: TRBD1; size: -; V: TRBV19; J: TRBJ2-1; DNA: TGTGCCAGTAGTAAAGGACAGGGGGCCGGTGAGCAGTTCTTC; CDR3: CASSKGQGAGEQFF
D: -; size: -; V: TRBV6-5; J: TRBJ2-7; DNA: TGTGCCAGCAGTTATTCGTATGGAGCCTACGAGCAGTACTTC; CDR3: CASSYSYGAYEQYF